This is a list of T cell receptor beta chains from one sample in a study of blood T cell repertoires in COVID-19. The assay was immunoSEQ multiplex PCR, and TCRdb's table has in-frame clones only and misses some. The sample consists of 150,000 to 200,000 clones, around 79% of them appearing once. Input material: peripheral blood. Receptors originate from a woman aged 70-85 years with acute or convalescent COVID-19. The CDR3 runs from the conserved cysteine through the conserved F or W. Each record gives: V gene, J gene, D gene, clone size, CDR3 protein, CDR3 DNA. A D gene is named only where the DNA matches it firmly. A clone size is listed for some rows: how often the clone was seen (once, few, many), or a class if it is expanded.

V: TRBV2
J: TRBJ2-5
D: .
size: .
CDR3: CASLQQETQYF
DNA: TGTGCCAGCCTCCAGCAAGAGACCCAGTACTTC

V: TRBV6-5
J: TRBJ1-1
D: .
size: .
CDR3: CASRLTDEAFF
DNA: TGTGCCAGCAGATTGACAGATGAAGCTTTCTTT

V: TRBV21-1
J: TRBJ2-5
D: .
size: .
CDR3: CASSKVPGKETQYF
DNA: TGTGCCAGCAGCAAAGTCCCAGGGAAAGAGACCCAGTACTTC

V: TRBV6-4
J: TRBJ2-7
D: TRBD2
size: .
CDR3: CASRGTSGSSYEQYF
DNA: TGTGCCAGCAGAGGGACTAGCGGGAGCTCCTACGAGCAGTACTTC

V: TRBV10-3
J: TRBJ2-1
D: .
size: few
CDR3: CAISDYEGNEQFF
DNA: TGTGCCATCAGTGATTATGAGGGAAATGAGCAGTTCTTC

V: TRBV6-1
J: TRBJ1-1
D: .
size: .
CDR3: CASSETWRAFF
DNA: TGTGCCAGCAGTGAAACTTGGAGGGCTTTCTTT

V: TRBV4-1
J: TRBJ2-7
D: TRBD2
size: .
CDR3: CASSQDPASGAPSSYEQYF
DNA: TGCGCCAGCAGCCAAGATCCGGCTAGCGGGGCACCGAGCTCCTACGAGCAGTACTTC

V: TRBV27
J: TRBJ1-1
D: .
size: .
CDR3: CASLERGGLTNTEAFF
DNA: TGTGCCAGCCTTGAACGGGGGGGCCTTACGAACACTGAAGCTTTCTTT

V: TRBV7-9
J: TRBJ2-3
D: TRBD2
size: few
CDR3: CASSPRTSGTDTQYF
DNA: TGTGCCAGCAGCCCACGGACTAGCGGCACAGATACGCAGTATTTT

V: TRBV6-5
J: TRBJ1-1
D: .
size: once
CDR3: CASSEDSTTGAFF
DNA: TGTGCCAGCAGCGAGGACAGTACTACTGGAGCTTTCTTT

V: TRBV4-1
J: TRBJ2-2
D: .
size: .
CDR3: CASSQVGQNTGELFF
DNA: TGCGCCAGCAGCCAAGTAGGACAGAACACCGGGGAGCTGTTTTTT

V: TRBV7-3
J: TRBJ2-5
D: .
size: .
CDR3: CASSLIREFQETQYF
DNA: TGTGCCAGCAGCTTAATCAGGGAATTTCAAGAGACCCAGTACTTC

V: TRBV7-3
J: TRBJ2-2
D: .
size: .
CDR3: CASSLNTGKNTGELFF
DNA: TGTGCCAGCAGCTTAAATACAGGGAAAAACACCGGGGAGCTGTTTTTT

V: TRBV18
J: TRBJ2-5
D: TRBD1
size: .
CDR3: CASSPNRGQWETQYF
DNA: TGTGCCAGCTCACCAAACAGGGGGCAGTGGGAGACCCAGTACTTC

V: TRBV19
J: TRBJ2-1
D: TRBD1
size: .
CDR3: CASASGTGGAREQFF
DNA: TGTGCCAGTGCTTCCGGGACAGGGGGCGCAAGAGAGCAGTTCTTC

V: TRBV7-2
J: TRBJ1-2
D: TRBD1
size: .
CDR3: CASTKGGSGYGYTF
DNA: TGTGCCAGCACCAAAGGGGGCTCTGGCTATGGCTACACCTTC

V: TRBV19
J: TRBJ2-7
D: TRBD2
size: .
CDR3: CGALAEAYEQYF
DNA: TGTGGGGCACTAGCGGAGGCCTACGAGCAGTACTTC

V: TRBV11-2
J: TRBJ2-7
D: .
size: .
CDR3: CASSPRGPLGEQYF
DNA: TGTGCCAGCAGCCCTCGGGGTCCTTTGGGAGAGCAGTACTTC

V: TRBV5-1
J: TRBJ2-7
D: .
size: .
CDR3: CASSLGEGGVGLSYEQYF
DNA: TGCGCCAGCAGCTTGGGGGAGGGGGGAGTAGGGCTCTCCTACGAGCAGTACTTC

V: TRBV7-9
J: TRBJ2-3
D: TRBD2
size: few
CDR3: CASSLSLAGSYTDTQYF
DNA: TGTGCCAGCAGCTTATCCCTAGCGGGCTCCTACACAGATACGCAGTATTTT

V: TRBV6-1
J: TRBJ2-1
D: .
size: .
CDR3: CASSEARHEQFF
DNA: TGTGCCAGCAGTGAAGCGAGGCATGAGCAGTTCTTC

V: TRBV30
J: TRBJ2-7
D: .
size: .
CDR3: CAWSSYGTLAEQYF
DNA: TGTGCCTGGAGTAGTTACGGGACACTCGCCGAGCAGTACTTC

V: TRBV30
J: TRBJ1-4
D: .
size: .
CDR3: CAWSWDNNEKLFF
DNA: TGTGCCTGGAGCTGGGACAATAATGAAAAACTGTTTTTT

V: TRBV5-5
J: TRBJ1-2
D: TRBD1
size: .
CDR3: CASSLRGTGGDIRF
DNA: TGTGCCAGCAGCTTGCGTGGGACAGGGGGCGATATTCGCTTC

V: TRBV11-3
J: TRBJ2-7
D: .
size: .
CDR3: CASSLELEGEQYF
DNA: TGTGCCAGCAGCTTAGAGCTCGAGGGCGAGCAGTACTTC

V: TRBV10-3
J: TRBJ2-1
D: TRBD2
size: .
CDR3: CAISESMGLANNEQFF
DNA: TGTGCCATCAGTGAGTCGATGGGACTAGCGAACAATGAGCAGTTCTTC

V: TRBV7-9
J: TRBJ2-7
D: TRBD1
size: .
CDR3: CASSPTGAHEQYF
DNA: TGTGCCAGCAGCCCCACAGGGGCCCACGAGCAGTACTTC

V: TRBV5-1
J: TRBJ2-7
D: .
size: .
CDR3: CASSLRNEQYF
DNA: TGCGCCAGCAGCCTAAGAAACGAGCAGTACTTC

V: TRBV7-6
J: TRBJ2-3
D: TRBD1
size: .
CDR3: CASSTRGTGQRSSTDTQYF
DNA: TGTGCCAGCAGCACAAGGGGGACAGGCCAAAGATCTAGCACAGATACGCAGTATTTT

V: TRBV5-1
J: TRBJ2-6
D: .
size: .
CDR3: CASSAAGANVLTF
DNA: TGCGCCAGCAGCGCGGCGGGGGCCAACGTCCTGACTTTC

V: TRBV7-9
J: TRBJ1-4
D: .
size: .
CDR3: CASSARGATNEKLFF
DNA: TGTGCCAGCAGCGCGCGGGGGGCGACTAATGAAAAACTGTTTTTT

V: TRBV24-1
J: TRBJ1-5
D: .
size: .
CDR3: CATSDRQQMYSNQPQHF
DNA: TGTGCCACCAGTGATAGACAGCAGATGTATAGCAATCAGCCCCAGCATTTT

V: TRBV7-9
J: TRBJ2-1
D: TRBD2
size: .
CDR3: CASSLDRLAGAGEQFF
DNA: TGTGCCAGCAGCTTAGACCGACTAGCGGGAGCCGGTGAGCAGTTCTTC

V: TRBV5-6
J: TRBJ1-1
D: .
size: few
CDR3: CASSSRVTGVNTEAFF
DNA: TGTGCCAGCAGCTCCCGGGTCACGGGGGTGAACACTGAAGCTTTCTTT

V: TRBV5-3
J: TRBJ2-7
D: .
size: .
CDR3: CARSFRRGDYEQYF
DNA: TGTGCCAGAAGCTTTCGCAGGGGAGACTACGAGCAGTACTTC

V: TRBV6-6
J: TRBJ2-3
D: TRBD2
size: .
CDR3: CASHLAGATDTQYF
DNA: TGTGCCAGCCACCTAGCGGGAGCTACAGATACGCAGTATTTT

V: TRBV19
J: TRBJ1-2
D: TRBD1
size: .
CDR3: CASSRDRGQGGYTF
DNA: TGTGCCAGTAGCAGAGACAGGGGTCAAGGCGGCTACACCTTC

V: TRBV7-3
J: TRBJ2-1
D: .
size: .
CDR3: CASSPRTHENEQFF
DNA: TGTGCCAGCAGCCCCCGGACACATGAGAATGAGCAGTTCTTC

V: TRBV9
J: TRBJ2-5
D: .
size: .
CDR3: CASSVGAWETQYF
DNA: TGTGCCAGCAGCGTAGGCGCGTGGGAGACCCAGTACTTC

V: TRBV18
J: TRBJ1-2
D: TRBD1
size: .
CDR3: CASTGQGRGYTF
DNA: TGTGCCAGTACGGGACAGGGGCGCGGCTACACCTTC

V: TRBV10-3
J: TRBJ2-5
D: .
size: .
CDR3: CAIGGGGQETQYF
DNA: TGTGCCATCGGTGGGGGCGGCCAAGAGACCCAGTACTTC